This TCR beta chain is drawn from a study of T cell responses to AZD1222 COVID-19 vaccine. Background on the study: Samples with a second dose at about 4 or about 12 weeks were pooled together.

Note on this clone: What it binds is not known.

This CDR3 comprises 12 residues. Germline CDR1 is SGHRS and CDR2 is YFSETQ. V was trimmed by 4 bases and J by 7 bases, leaving 8 bases between them. Study-wide results and caveats: Reportedly, nearly half of unique spike TCRs recognized epitopes outside B.1.351/B.1.1.7 mutations.

Only in-frame clones appear in the TCRdb table, and some are missing; sequencing was by immunoSEQ multiplex PCR. The table includes about 55,000 clones, about 90% detected once. The receptor's source is an adult in good health. The chain combines TRBV5-1 with TRBJ1-4; D might be TRBD1 (5 bases). Sequenced here: peripheral blood, sampled on day 0 of AZD1222 vaccination. The CDR3 region has the DNA TGCGCCAGCAGCCCCGACAGTGAAAAACTGTTTTTT. It codes for CASSPDSEKLFF.